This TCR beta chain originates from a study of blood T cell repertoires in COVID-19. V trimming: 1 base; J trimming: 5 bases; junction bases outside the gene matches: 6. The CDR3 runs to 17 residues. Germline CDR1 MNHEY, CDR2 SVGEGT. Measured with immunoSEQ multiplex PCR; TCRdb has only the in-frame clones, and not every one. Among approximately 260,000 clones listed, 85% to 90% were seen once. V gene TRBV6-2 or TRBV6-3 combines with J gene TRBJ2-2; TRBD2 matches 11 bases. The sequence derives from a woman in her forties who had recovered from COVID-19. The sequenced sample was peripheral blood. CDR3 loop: CASSYFSSGRRTGELFF. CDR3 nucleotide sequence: TGTGCCAGCAGTTACTTCTCTAGCGGGAGGCGTACCGGGGAGCTGTTTTTT.